This record concerns one T cell receptor beta chain sequence. The entry originates in a study of blood T cell repertoires in COVID-19. Study-level background: COVID-19 samples from acute and convalescent phases originated in the United States, Italy and Spain. T cells, B-cell-depleted T cells, or PBMCs provided the cDNA or gDNA that served as material.

CDR1 and CDR2 from the germline V gene are SNHLY and FYNNEI. CDR3 size: 13 residues. Trimming left V 4 bases short and J 2 bases short, with 8 bases between. As handled by the study authors: Using reference gene primer amplification, nucleated cell counts were estimated. The data were produced by immunoSEQ multiplex PCR, yet TCRdb's version contains in-frame clones alone and is incomplete. The V and J calls and clone size are taken from that table; D and trimming were inferred from the DNA. Counted here are fewer than 150,000 clones, around 79% occurring once; the ten biggest clones make up around a fifth.

The chain couples TRBV2 to TRBJ2-5; D is uncertain. The clonotype was recovered from a man older than 75 with acute or convalescent COVID-19. Sequencing input: peripheral blood. CDR3 in DNA: TGTGCCAGCAGTGCAGGTTTACAAGAGACCCAGTACTTC. The encoded protein is CASSAGLQETQYF.